The rows below give T cell receptor beta chains drawn from one sample of a study of tumor-infiltrating lymphocytes in primary liver carcinoma. TCRdb ran MiXCR on the multiplex PCR reads and lists one entry per CDR3 protein. The table lists a few hundred thousand distinct CDR3 sequences, roughly 60% of them singletons, with more than 15% in the top ten. Sequencing was performed on peripheral blood. The origin of the receptors is a woman between 25 and 40 years old with primary liver carcinoma and hepatitis B virus infection. Both conserved end residues are part of each CDR3. The D gene is left open where the match is weak. Not every row has a clone size; where given, it reads once, few, many or a size class.

D	V	size	J	DNA	CDR3
.	TRBV11-2	.	TRBJ2-7	TGTGCCAGCAACTTAGGAACCTCCTACGAACAGTACTTC	CASNLGTSYEQYF
TRBD1	TRBV7-9	.	TRBJ2-7	TGTGCCAGCAGCAATCCTCCGGGACAGGGGTTAAGCGAGCAGTACTTC	CASSNPPGQGLSEQYF
TRBD1	TRBV7-8	few	TRBJ1-6	TGTGCCAGCAGCCCATCGGGACAGGGAGGGACACCCCTCCACTTT	CASSPSGQGGTPLHF
.	TRBV30	many	TRBJ2-7	TGTGCCTGGAATGGGGGGACAGCAAACTACGAGCAGTACTTC	CAWNGGTANYEQYF
TRBD2	TRBV11-2	.	TRBJ2-7	TGTGCCAGCAGCGTAGAAATCCCCGGACTAGCGGGAGTTCGAGGGCAGTACTTC	CASSVEIPGLAGVRGQYF
TRBD2	TRBV11-2	.	TRBJ2-1	TGTGCCAGCAGGCTTCAAGCGGGAGGCTACGAGCAGTTCTTC	CASRLQAGGYEQFF
TRBD1	TRBV6-6	few	TRBJ2-7	TGTGCCAGCAGAACCGGGACAGTCCCCTTCTACGAGCAGTACTTC	CASRTGTVPFYEQYF
.	TRBV11-2	.	TRBJ2-5	TGTGCCAGCAGCTTAGATGGGTTGGGGACCCAATACTTC	CASSLDGLGTQYF
TRBD1	TRBV6-1	.	TRBJ2-1	TGTGCCAGCTCGCGGGTGGACAGGGTGAGGGAGCAGTTCTTC	CASSRVDRVREQFF
.	TRBV12-3/TRBV12-4	.	TRBJ1-5	TGTGCCAGCGGACAGAGCAATCAGCCCCAGCATTTT	CASGQSNQPQHF
TRBD1	TRBV5-5	.	TRBJ2-1	TGTGCCAGCAACCCCCGGGACAGGACGGGCAATGAGCAGTTCTTC	CASNPRDRTGNEQFF
.	TRBV6-5	few	TRBJ2-2	TGTGCCAGCAGTTACCAGGACACCGGGGAGCTGTTTTTT	CASSYQDTGELFF
TRBD1	TRBV5-5	.	TRBJ2-2	TGTGCCAGCAGCTTTTATGACAGGGCTGACGGGGAGCTGTCTTTT	CASSFYDRADGELSF
.	TRBV13	.	TRBJ2-3	TGTGTCAGCAGCTTGTTTGATACCAGCACAGATACGCAGTATTTT	CVSSLFDTSTDTQYF
.	TRBV6-5	.	TRBJ1-6	TGTGCCAGCAGTTACAGGGATTCACCCCTCCACTTT	CASSYRDSPLHF
.	TRBV11-1	.	TRBJ1-4	TGTACCAGCAGCAAGGGACATAATGAAAAACTGCTTTTT	CTSSKGHNEKLLF
.	TRBV4-2	many	TRBJ1-3	TGTGCCAGCAGCCAAGATAGCGTCGGGAGGGGCAGAGGAAACACCATATATTTT	CASSQDSVGRGRGNTIYF
.	TRBV12-3/TRBV12-4	.	TRBJ1-5	TGTGCCAGCAGTTTGTTCTCAGGGGTAGGGCAGCCCCATCATTTT	CASSLFSGVGQPHHF
.	TRBV7-9	few	TRBJ2-7	TGTGCCAGCAGCTCCTCGACCAGGGGCGAGCAGTACTTC	CASSSSTRGEQYF
.	TRBV6-5	many	TRBJ2-6	TGTGCCAGCATGTCACTCCAGTCTGGGGCCAACGTCCTGACTTTC	CASMSLQSGANVLTF
.	TRBV12-3/TRBV12-4	once	TRBJ1-5	TGTGCCAGCAGATTGGAGTGGGGGATCAATCAGCCCCAGCATTTT	CASRLEWGINQPQHF
TRBD1	TRBV5-5	few	TRBJ1-5	TGTGCCAGCAGTCCTACTCAGGGGGTAAGTCTCCATCAGCCCCAGCATTTT	CASSPTQGVSLHQPQHF
.	TRBV6-5	.	TRBJ1-4	TGTACCAGCAGTTACGGGGGGGCAACTAATGAAGAACTGTTTTTT	CTSSYGGATNEELFF
.	TRBV4-3	many	TRBJ2-1	TGCGCCAGCAGCCAAGACAGGCGACGGAAGCAGTTCTTC	CASSQDRRRKQFF
.	TRBV6-6	.	TRBJ2-2	TGTGCCAGCAGTGTACCTGGGGAGAGAGCCGGGGAGCTGTTTTTT	CASSVPGERAGELFF